The 8 T cell receptor beta chains below were found in one sample sequenced in a study of T cell repertoires in ileal Crohn's disease. Using immunoSEQ multiplex PCR, the repertoire was profiled, and TCRdb retains in-frame clones only, with some absent. The sample carries approximately 870 clones, approximately 86% recorded once. The time point is: proximal margin of the surgical specimen (macroscopically non-inflamed). What was sequenced was ileal tissue. These receptors came from an adult with Crohn's disease.

CDR3 protein: CASSIDLRPQHF. As DNA, the CDR3 is TGTGCCAGTAGTATAGATTTGAGGCCCCAGCATTTT. The chain is built from TRBV19 and TRBJ1-5, with unresolved D. CDR1 and CDR2 (germline): LNHDA, SQIVND (reference sequence). The CDR3 extends over 12 amino acids. V dropped 0 bases and J dropped 9 bases, with 6 bases sitting between them. Full variable domain (outside the CDR3, taken from reference TRBV19 and TRBJ1-5): DGGITQSPKYLFRKEGQNVTLSCEQNLNHDAMYWYRQDPGQGLRLIYYSQIVNDFQKGDIAEGYSVSREKKESFPLTVTSAQKNPTAFYLCASSIDLRPQHFGDGTRLSIL.

J is TRBJ2-5 and V is TRBV11-2, with 8 bases that match TRBD1. There are 15 residues in the CDR3. Germline lookup yields CDR1 SGHAT and CDR2 FQNNGV. The V segment lost 5 bases and the J segment 4 bases; nucleotides outside the gene matches: 9. The CDR3 DNA follows: TGTGCCAGCAGCCCCCCTTGGACAGGGCGAGAGACCCAGTACTTC. Its translation is CASSPPWTGRETQYF.

This rearrangement joins TRBV6-6 to TRBJ2-7; 10 positions match TRBD1. Losses at the gene ends were 6 bases for V and 4 bases for J; bases not matched to a gene: 12. This CDR3 has 16 residues. CDR1 and CDR2 from the germline V gene are MNHNY and SVGAGI (reference sequence). The CDR3 bases are TGTGCCAGCAGCCCCATCTCCGGACAGGGGGTTTACGAGCAGTACTTC. Translating gives CASSPISGQGVYEQYF.

This clone was seen once. The chain carries TRBV5-1 and TRBJ1-2; D call uncertain. This CDR3 has 15 residues. Germline loops: CDR1 SGHRS, CDR2 YFSETQ. The ends were cut back, 0 bases at V and 4 bases at J, with 13 bases in the middle. CDR3 nucleotides: TGCGCCAGCAGCTTGGCCTTGTCGGGTCCCTATGGCTACACCTTC. Encoded protein: CASSLALSGPYGYTF.

The chain employs TRBV7-6 and TRBJ2-7; D gene ambiguous. The V end was cut by 5 bases, the J end by 2 bases, with 13 bases between. The germline V gene has CDR1 SGHVS and CDR2 FNYEAQ. The CDR3 covers 14 residues. The CDR3 spells CASSDLQTPYEQYF. In DNA, the CDR3 is TGTGCCAGCAGCGATTTGCAGACCCCCTACGAGCAGTACTTC. The variable domain in full, completed from reference TRBV7-6 and TRBJ2-7, reads GAGVSQSPRYKVTKRGQDVALRCDPISGHVSLYWYRQALGQGPEFLTYFNYEAQQDKSGLPNDRFSAERPEGSISTLTIQRTEQRDSAMYRCASSDLQTPYEQYFGPGTRLTVT.

This clone occurred once. The chain recombines TRBV5-4 with TRBJ1-4; D uncertain. The CDR3 contains 15 residues. V was clipped by 0 bases and J by 3 bases, with 9 bases between them. Germline-derived CDR1 and CDR2 are SGHNT and YYREEE (reference sequence). The CDR3: CASSLDGKSNEKLFF. CDR3 nucleotide sequence: TGTGCCAGCAGCTTGGACGGGAAGTCTAATGAAAAACTGTTTTTT.

The J gene is TRBJ1-3, the V gene TRBV2; tentatively, D is TRBD1 (5 bases). The CDR3 extends over 14 amino acids. Trimming pared 6 bases from V and 2 bases from J, leaving 11 bases between. Germline loops: CDR1 SNHLY, CDR2 FYNNEI. In DNA, the CDR3 is TGTGCCAGCAGCCAAGACAGTCCTGGAAACACCATATATTTT. This gives the protein CASSQDSPGNTIYF. The full variable domain, completed using reference TRBV2 and TRBJ1-3, is EPEVTQTPSHQVTQMGQEVILRCVPISNHLYFYWYRQILGQKVEFLVSFYNNEISEKSEIFDDQFSVERPDGSNFTLKIRSTKLEDSAMYFCASSQDSPGNTIYFGEGSWLTVV.

The CDR3 spells CASSLSSGGHEQYF. The CDR3 region has the DNA TGTGCCAGCAGCTTGTCTAGCGGGGGCCACGAGCAGTACTTC. The V and J genes are TRBV7-9 and TRBJ2-7; 10 nucleotides agree with TRBD2. This CDR3 has 14 amino acids. Germline assignment: CDR1 SEHNR and CDR2 FQNEAQ (reference sequence). J lost 5 bases, V lost 3 bases, and 4 bases had no gene match.